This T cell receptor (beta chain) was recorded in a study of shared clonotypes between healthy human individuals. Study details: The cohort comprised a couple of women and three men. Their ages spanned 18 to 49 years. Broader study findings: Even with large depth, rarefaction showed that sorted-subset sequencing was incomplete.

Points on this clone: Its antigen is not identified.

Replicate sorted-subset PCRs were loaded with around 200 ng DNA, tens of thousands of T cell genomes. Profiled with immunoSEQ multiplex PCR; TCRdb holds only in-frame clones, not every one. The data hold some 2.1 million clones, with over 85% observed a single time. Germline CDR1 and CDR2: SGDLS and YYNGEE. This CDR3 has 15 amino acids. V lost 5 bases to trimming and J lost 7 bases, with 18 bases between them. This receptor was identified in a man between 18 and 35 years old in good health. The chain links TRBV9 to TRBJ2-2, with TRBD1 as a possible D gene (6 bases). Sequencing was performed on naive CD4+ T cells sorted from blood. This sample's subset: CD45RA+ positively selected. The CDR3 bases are TGTGCCAGCAGTTCGGCCGGGACATTAATCGGGGAGCTGTTTTTT. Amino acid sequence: CASSSAGTLIGELFF. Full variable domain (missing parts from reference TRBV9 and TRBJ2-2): DSGVTQTPKHLITATGQRVTLRCSPRSGDLSVYWYQQSLDQGLQFLIQYYNGEERAKGNILERFSAQQFPDLHSELNLSSLELGDSALYFCASSSAGTLIGELFFGEGSRLTVL.